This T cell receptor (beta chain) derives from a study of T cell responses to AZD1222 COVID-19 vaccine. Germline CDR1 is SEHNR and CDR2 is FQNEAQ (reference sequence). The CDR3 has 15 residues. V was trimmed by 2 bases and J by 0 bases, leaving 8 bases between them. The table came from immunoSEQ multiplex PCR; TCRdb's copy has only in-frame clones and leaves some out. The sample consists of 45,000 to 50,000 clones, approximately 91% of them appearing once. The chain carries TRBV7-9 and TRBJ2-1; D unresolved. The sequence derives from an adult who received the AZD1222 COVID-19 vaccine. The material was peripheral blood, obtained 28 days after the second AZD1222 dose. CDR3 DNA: TGTGCCAGCAGCTTATCCGAAACCTCCTACAATGAGCAGTTCTTC. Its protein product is CASSLSETSYNEQFF.